This T cell receptor beta chain was sequenced during a study of blood T cell repertoires in COVID-19. Across the whole study: Spain, Italy and the United States supplied samples that represented acute and convalescent COVID-19. The analysed material was cDNA or gDNA that came from T cells, B-cell-depleted T cells, or PBMCs.

Germline V CDR1 and CDR2: ENHRY, SYGVKD. CDR3 size: 14 residues. V shed 2 bases, J shed 5 bases, and the junction held 2 bases outside the gene matches. Source study methods: Quantification of nucleated cells was approximated via reference gene primer amplification. Method: immunoSEQ multiplex PCR; TCRdb's copy keeps in-frame clones and lacks some. V and J calls and clone size are those listed in that table; D and trimming were worked out from the DNA. Found here are 35,000 to 50,000 clones, around 88% of them singletons; the top ten hold roughly 6%. J is TRBJ2-2 and V is TRBV10-3; TRBD1 matches at 7 bases. This clonotype was sampled from a woman older than 75 with acute or convalescent COVID-19. The source material was peripheral blood. CDR3 loop: CAISEPGGTGELFF. The CDR3 region has the DNA TGTGCCATCAGTGAGCCAGGGGGAACCGGGGAGCTGTTTTTT.